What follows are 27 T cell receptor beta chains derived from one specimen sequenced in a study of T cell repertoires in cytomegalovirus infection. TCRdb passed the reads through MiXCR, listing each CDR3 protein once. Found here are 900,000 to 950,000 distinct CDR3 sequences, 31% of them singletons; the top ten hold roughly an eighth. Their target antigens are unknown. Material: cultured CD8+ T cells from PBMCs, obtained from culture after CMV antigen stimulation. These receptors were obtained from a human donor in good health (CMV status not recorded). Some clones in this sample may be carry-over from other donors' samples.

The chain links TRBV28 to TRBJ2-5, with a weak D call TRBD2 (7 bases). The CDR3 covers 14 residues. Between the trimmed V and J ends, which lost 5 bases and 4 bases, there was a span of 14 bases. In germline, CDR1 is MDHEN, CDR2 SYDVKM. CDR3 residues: CASSPHAGAETQYF. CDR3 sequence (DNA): TGTGCCAGCAGTCCACACGCGGGGGCAGAGACCCAGTACTTC.

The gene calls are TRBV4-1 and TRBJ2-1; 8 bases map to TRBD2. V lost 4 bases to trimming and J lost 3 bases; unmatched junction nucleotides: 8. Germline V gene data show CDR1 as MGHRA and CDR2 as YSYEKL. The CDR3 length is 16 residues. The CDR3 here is CASSPWESGSYNEQFF. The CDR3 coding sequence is TGCGCCAGCAGCCCCTGGGAGAGCGGGAGCTACAATGAGCAGTTCTTC.

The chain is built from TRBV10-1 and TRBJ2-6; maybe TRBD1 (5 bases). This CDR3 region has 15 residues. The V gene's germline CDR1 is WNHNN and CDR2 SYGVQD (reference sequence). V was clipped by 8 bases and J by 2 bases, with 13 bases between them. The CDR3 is CASSLGPAGANVLTF. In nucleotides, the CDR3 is TGCGCCAGCTCACTGGGGCCGGCTGGGGCCAACGTCCTGACTTTC.

In DNA form, the CDR3 reads TGTGCCAGCAGTCCCGATAAGAGGGGCACCGGGGAGCTGTTTTTT. Translating gives CASSPDKRGTGELFF. The chain is built from TRBV27 and TRBJ2-2; D tentatively reads TRBD1 or TRBD2 (5 bases each). CDR1 and CDR2 from the germline V gene are MNHEY and SMNVEV (reference sequence). V dropped 5 bases and J dropped 4 bases, with 14 bases sitting between them. The CDR3 is 15 residues long.

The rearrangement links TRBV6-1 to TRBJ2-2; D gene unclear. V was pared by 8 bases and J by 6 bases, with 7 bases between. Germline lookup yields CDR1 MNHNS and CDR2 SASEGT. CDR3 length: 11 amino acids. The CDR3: CASYLAGELFF. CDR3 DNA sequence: TGTGCCAGCTATTTGGCCGGGGAGCTGTTTTTT.

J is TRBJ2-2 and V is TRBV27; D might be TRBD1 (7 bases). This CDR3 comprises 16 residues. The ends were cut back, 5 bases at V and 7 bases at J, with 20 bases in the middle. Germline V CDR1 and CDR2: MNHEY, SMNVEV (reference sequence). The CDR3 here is CASSPIAGQIIGELFF. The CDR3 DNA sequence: TGTGCCAGCAGTCCTATCGCGGGACAGATAATCGGGGAGCTGTTTTTT.

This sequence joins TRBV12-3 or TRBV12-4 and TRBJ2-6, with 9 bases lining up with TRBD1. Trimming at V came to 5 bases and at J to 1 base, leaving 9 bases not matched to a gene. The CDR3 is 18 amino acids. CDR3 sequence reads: CASSPWGQGISGANVLTF. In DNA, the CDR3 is TGTGCCAGCAGTCCCTGGGGACAGGGCATATCTGGGGCCAACGTCCTGACTTTC.

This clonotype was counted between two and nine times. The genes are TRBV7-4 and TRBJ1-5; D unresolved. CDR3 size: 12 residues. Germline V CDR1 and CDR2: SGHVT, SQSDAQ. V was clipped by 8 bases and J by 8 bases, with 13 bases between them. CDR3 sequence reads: CASRSWDEPQHF. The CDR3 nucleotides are TGTGCCAGCCGCTCTTGGGATGAGCCCCAGCATTTT.

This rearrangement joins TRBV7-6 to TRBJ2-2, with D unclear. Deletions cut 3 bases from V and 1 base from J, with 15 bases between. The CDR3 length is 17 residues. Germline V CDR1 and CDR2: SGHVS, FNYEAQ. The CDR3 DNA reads TGTGCCAGCAGCTTTTTTTCGGCGGTCCGGAACACCGGGGAGCTGTTTTTT. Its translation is CASSFFSAVRNTGELFF.

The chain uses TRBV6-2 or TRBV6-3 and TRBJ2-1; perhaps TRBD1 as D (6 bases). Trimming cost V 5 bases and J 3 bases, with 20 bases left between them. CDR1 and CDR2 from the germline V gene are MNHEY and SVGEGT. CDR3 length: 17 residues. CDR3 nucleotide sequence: TGTGCCAGCAGTGCAACTCGACGGGACACTTACTACAATGAGCAGTTCTTC. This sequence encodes CASSATRRDTYYNEQFF.

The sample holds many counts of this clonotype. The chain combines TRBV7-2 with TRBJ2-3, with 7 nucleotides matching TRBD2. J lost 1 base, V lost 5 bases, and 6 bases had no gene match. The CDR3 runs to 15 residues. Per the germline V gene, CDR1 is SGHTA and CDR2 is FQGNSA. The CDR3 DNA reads TGTGCCAGCAGCCCGCGACTAGCAGGCACAGATACGCAGTATTTT. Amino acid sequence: CASSPRLAGTDTQYF.

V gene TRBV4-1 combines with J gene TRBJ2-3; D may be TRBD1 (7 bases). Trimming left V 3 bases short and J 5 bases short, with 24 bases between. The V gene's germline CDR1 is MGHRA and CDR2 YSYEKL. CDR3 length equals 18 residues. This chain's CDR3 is CASSHPQGGQSKIDTQYF. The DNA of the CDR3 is TGCGCCAGCAGCCATCCCCAGGGGGGACAATCGAAAATAGATACGCAGTATTTT.

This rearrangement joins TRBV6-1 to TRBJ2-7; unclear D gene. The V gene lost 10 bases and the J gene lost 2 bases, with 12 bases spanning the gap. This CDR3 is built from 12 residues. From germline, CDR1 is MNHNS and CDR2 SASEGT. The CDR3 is CATLPDPYEQYF. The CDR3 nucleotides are TGTGCCACCCTTCCGGACCCCTACGAGCAGTACTTC.

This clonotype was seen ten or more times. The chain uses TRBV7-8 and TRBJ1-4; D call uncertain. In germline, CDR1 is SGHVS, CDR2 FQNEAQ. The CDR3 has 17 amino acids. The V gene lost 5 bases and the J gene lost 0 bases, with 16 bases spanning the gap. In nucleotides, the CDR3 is TGTGCCAGCAGCAGGGCAGCCTCGGTTGCAACTAATGAAAAACTGTTTTTT. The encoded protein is CASSRAASVATNEKLFF.

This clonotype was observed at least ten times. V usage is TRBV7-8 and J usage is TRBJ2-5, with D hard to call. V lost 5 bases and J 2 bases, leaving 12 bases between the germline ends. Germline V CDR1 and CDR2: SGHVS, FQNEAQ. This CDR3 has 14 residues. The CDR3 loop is CASSPLARQETQYF. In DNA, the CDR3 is TGTGCCAGCAGCCCCCTCGCCAGACAAGAGACCCAGTACTTC.

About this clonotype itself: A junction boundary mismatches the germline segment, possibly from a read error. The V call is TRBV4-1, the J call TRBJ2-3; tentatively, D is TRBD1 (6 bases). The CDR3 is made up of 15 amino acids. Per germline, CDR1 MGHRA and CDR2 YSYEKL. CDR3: CASSHRTERTDTQYF. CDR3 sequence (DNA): TGTGCCAGCAGCCACCGGACAGAAAGGACAGATACGCAGTATTTT.

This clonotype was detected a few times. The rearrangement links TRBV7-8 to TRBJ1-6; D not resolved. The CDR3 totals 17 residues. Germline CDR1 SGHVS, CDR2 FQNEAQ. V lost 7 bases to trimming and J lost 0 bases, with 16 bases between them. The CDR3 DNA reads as TGTGCCAGCACTAAAACGGCGGGGAGCTCCTATAATTCACCCCTCCACTTT. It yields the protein CASTKTAGSSYNSPLHF.

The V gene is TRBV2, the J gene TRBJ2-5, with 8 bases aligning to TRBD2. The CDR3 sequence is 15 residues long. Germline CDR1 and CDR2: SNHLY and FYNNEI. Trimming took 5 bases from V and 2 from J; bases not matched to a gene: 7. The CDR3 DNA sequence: TGTGCCAGCAGTAGCGTAGCGGGGTTACAAGAGACCCAGTACTTC. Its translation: CASSSVAGLQETQYF.

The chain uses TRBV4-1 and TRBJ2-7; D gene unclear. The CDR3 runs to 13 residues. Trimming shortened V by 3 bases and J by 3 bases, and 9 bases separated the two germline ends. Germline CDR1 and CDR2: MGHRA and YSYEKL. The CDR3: CASSHPDGYEQYF. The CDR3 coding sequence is TGCGCCAGCAGCCATCCAGACGGCTACGAGCAGTACTTC.

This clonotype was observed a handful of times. Here the CDR3 reads CASSQPAYLRQGAPQYQETQYF. In nucleotides, the CDR3 is TGCGCCAGCAGTCAACCCGCGTATCTTCGACAGGGGGCGCCGCAATACCAAGAGACCCAGTACTTC. The V gene is TRBV23-1, the J gene TRBJ2-5; the match to TRBD1 covers 10 bases. TRBV23-1 is treated as an ORF (open reading frame) with a function not yet certain. V lost 2 bases, J lost 0 bases, and 21 bases stayed unmatched. CDR3 size: 22 residues.

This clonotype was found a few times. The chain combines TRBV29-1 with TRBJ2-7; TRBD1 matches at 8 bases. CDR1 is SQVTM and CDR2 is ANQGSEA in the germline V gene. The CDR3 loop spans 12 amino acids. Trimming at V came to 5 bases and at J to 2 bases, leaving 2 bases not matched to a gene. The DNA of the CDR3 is TGCAGCGTTAGGACAGGGACCTACGAGCAGTACGTC. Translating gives CSVRTGTYEQYV.

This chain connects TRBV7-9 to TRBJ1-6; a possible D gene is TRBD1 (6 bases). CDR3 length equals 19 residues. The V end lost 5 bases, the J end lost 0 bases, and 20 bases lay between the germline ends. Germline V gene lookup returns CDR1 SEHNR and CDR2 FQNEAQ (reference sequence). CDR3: CASSPPDIQDSSYNSPLHF. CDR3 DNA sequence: TGTGCCAGCAGCCCCCCTGACATACAGGACAGCTCCTATAATTCACCCCTCCACTTT.

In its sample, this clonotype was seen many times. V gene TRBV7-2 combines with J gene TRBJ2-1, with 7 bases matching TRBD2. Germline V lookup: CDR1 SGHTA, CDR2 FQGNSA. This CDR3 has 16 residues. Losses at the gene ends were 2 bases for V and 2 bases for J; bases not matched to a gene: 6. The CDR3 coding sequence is TGTGCCAGCAGCTTACGGGGAGGGATCCCCTACAATGAGCAGTTCTTC. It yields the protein CASSLRGGIPYNEQFF.

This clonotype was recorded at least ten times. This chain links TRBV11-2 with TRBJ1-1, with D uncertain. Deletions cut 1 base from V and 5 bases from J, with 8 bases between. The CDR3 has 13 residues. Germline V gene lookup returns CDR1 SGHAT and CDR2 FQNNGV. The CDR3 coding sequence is TGTGCCAGCAGCTTAGGTTCGGGAACTGAAGCTTTCTTT. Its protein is CASSLGSGTEAFF.

CDR3 nucleotides: TGTGCCAGCAGTGAAGCGAGGTTCGGTCTGTTGGGGGACGGGGAGCTGTTTTTT. Amino acids: CASSEARFGLLGDGELFF. The chain recombines TRBV6-1 with TRBJ2-2; D tentatively fits TRBD1 or TRBD2 (5 bases each). The V end was cut by 0 bases, the J end by 7 bases, with 21 bases between. CDR3 length equals 18 residues. In germline, CDR1 is MNHNS, CDR2 SASEGT.

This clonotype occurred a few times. DNA of the CDR3: TGTGCCAGCAGTTACTCGAGGCAGGGGACCAATCAGCCCCAGCATTTT. It encodes CASSYSRQGTNQPQHF. The chain couples TRBV6-5 to TRBJ1-5; a weak D match, TRBD1 (6 bases). The CDR3 is made up of 16 amino acids. V dropped 0 bases and J dropped 3 bases, with 12 bases sitting between them. Germline CDR1 and CDR2: MNHEY and SVGAGI.

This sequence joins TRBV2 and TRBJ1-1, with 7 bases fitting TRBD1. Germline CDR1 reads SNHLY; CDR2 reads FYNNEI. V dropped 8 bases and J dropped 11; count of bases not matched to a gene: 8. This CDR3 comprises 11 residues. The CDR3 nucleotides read TGTGCCAGCGAGGGGGAGGGGGCCGCTTTCTTT. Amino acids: CASEGEGAAFF. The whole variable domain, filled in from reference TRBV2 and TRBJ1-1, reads EPEVTQTPSHQVTQMGQEVILRCVPISNHLYFYWYRQILGQKVEFLVSFYNNEISEKSEIFDDQFSVERPDGSNFTLKIRSTKLEDSAMYFCASEGEGAAFFGQGTRLTVV.